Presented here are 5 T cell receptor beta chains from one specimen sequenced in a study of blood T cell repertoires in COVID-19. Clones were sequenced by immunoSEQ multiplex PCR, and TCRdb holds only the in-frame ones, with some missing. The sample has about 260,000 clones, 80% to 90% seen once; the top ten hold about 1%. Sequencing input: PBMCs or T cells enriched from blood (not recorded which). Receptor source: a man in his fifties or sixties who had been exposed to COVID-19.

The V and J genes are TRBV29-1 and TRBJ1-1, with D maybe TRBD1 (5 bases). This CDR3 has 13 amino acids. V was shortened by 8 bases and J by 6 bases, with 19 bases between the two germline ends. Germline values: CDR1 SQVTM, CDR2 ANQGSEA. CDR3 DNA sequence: TGCAGCTTCGAGCTACAGGACGGATCTGAAGCTTTCTTT. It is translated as CSFELQDGSEAFF.

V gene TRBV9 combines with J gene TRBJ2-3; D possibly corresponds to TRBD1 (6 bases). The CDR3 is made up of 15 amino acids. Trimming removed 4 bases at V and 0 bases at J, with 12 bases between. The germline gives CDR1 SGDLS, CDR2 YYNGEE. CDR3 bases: TGTGCCAGCAGCCTGTGGGGGCAGAGCACAGATACGCAGTATTTT. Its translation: CASSLWGQSTDTQYF.

Written as DNA, the CDR3 is TGTGCCAGTAGACACAGGGGGCGTAATGAAAAACTGTTTTTT. Translating it yields CASRHRGRNEKLFF. The genes are TRBV19 and TRBJ1-4; 9 nucleotides align to TRBD1. There are 14 residues in the CDR3. CDR1 and CDR2 from the germline V gene are LNHDA and SQIVND (reference sequence). V lost 6 bases, J lost 4 bases, and 3 bases stayed unmatched.

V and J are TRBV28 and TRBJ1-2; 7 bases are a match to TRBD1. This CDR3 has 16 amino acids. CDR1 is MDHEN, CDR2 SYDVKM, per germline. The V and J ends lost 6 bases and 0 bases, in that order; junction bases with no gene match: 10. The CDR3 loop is CASRQGGGGANYGYTF. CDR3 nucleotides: TGTGCCAGCAGGCAGGGGGGTGGGGGAGCTAACTATGGCTACACCTTC.

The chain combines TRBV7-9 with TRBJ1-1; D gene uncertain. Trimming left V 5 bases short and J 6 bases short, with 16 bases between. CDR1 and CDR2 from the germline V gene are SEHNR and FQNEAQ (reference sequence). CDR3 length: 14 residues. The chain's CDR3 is CASSVRPGGAEAFF. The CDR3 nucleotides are TGTGCCAGCAGCGTAAGACCTGGAGGCGCTGAAGCTTTCTTT.